The 27 T cell receptor beta chains below all came from one sample that was sequenced in a study of CD8+CD57+ T cells in acquired aplastic anemia. Researchers used genomic DNA as the template to profile TCR beta VDJ and CDR3. TCRdb redid the calling of the reads with MiXCR, one entry per CDR3 protein. The sample includes approximately 65,000 distinct CDR3 sequences, over 45% of them seen just once. The specimen sequenced was sorted CD4+, CD8+, or CD8+CD57+ T cells (not recorded which) from PBMCs. The receptors come from a human donor in good health, serving as a control.

This chain uses TRBV19 with TRBJ2-1; 9 positions match TRBD1. The J segment lost 7 bases and the V segment lost 4 bases, leaving 5 bases of the junction unmatched. This CDR3 comprises 14 residues. Per the germline V gene, CDR1 is LNHDA and CDR2 is SQIVND (reference sequence). The DNA of the CDR3 is TGTGCCAGTAGTAGGGACAGGGCCACTAATGAGCAGTTCTTC. Amino acids: CASSRDRATNEQFF.

The chain is built from TRBV18 and TRBJ2-6; 8 bases are a match to TRBD1. The CDR3 consists of 17 residues. J lost 2 bases, V lost 5 bases, and 8 bases had no gene match. Germline-derived CDR1 and CDR2 are KGHSH and LQKENI. The CDR3 sequence is CASSSAGGLPGANVLTF. For the CDR3, the DNA is TGTGCCAGCTCATCCGCAGGGGGCTTACCTGGGGCCAACGTCCTGACTTTC.

The chain is built from TRBV15 and TRBJ2-5, with 9 bases that match TRBD1. Germline CDR1 and CDR2: LNHNV and YYDKDF (reference sequence). The J segment lost 4 bases and the V segment lost 7 bases, leaving 4 bases of the junction unmatched. This CDR3 is built from 13 residues. Here the CDR3 DNA reads TGTGCCACCACCTCGGGACAGGGAGAGACCCAGTACTTC. It yields the protein CATTSGQGETQYF.

The CDR3 DNA follows: TGTGCCAGTAGTATTGGGCAGGGCAATGAAAAACTGTTTTTT. Protein product: CASSIGQGNEKLFF. The J gene is TRBJ1-4, the V gene TRBV19, with a tentative D call TRBD1 (5 bases). The length of the CDR3 is 14 residues. The V and J ends lost 3 bases and 5 bases respectively, with 10 bases between them. Germline V gene lookup returns CDR1 LNHDA and CDR2 SQIVND (reference sequence). The complete variable domain, with remaining parts taken from reference TRBV19 and TRBJ1-4, reads DGGITQSPKYLFRKEGQNVTLSCEQNLNHDAMYWYRQDPGQGLRLIYYSQIVNDFQKGDIAEGYSVSREKKESFPLTVTSAQKNPTAFYLCASSIGQGNEKLFFGSGTQLSVL.

This chain connects TRBV11-2 to TRBJ2-7; 7 nucleotides agree with TRBD1. Looked up from germline, CDR1 is SGHAT and CDR2 is FQNNGV. With V trimmed by 4 bases and J by 1 base, 7 bases remained unmatched. The CDR3 covers 15 residues. The CDR3 nucleotides read TGTGCCAGCAGCTCGCCGAAACAGGGGTCCTACGAGCAGTACTTC. It codes for CASSSPKQGSYEQYF.

With respect to this clonotype: A read error may account for a junction end that differs from germline. The gene calls are TRBV2 and TRBJ2-3, with D possibly TRBD2 on 5 matching bases. The germline V gene has CDR1 SNHLY and CDR2 FYNNEI. This CDR3 is built from 15 residues. CDR3 DNA: TGTGCCAGCAGAGTCCGGTCGGGGAGCACAGATACGCAGTATTTC. Amino acid sequence: CASRVRSGSTDTQYF.

V usage is TRBV10-3 and J usage is TRBJ1-2; D uncertain. CDR1 and CDR2 (germline): ENHRY, SYGVKD. The V end was cut by 4 bases, the J end by 0 bases, with 12 bases between. The CDR3 consists of 15 residues. The CDR3 region has the DNA TGTGCCATCAGTGGCTCCGGGTTTTCTAACTATGGCTACACCTTC. It translates to CAISGSGFSNYGYTF.

Regarding this clonotype: A much more abundant neighbour one base away suggests this may be a read error. This sequence joins TRBV29-1 and TRBJ1-5; D may be TRBD1 (6 bases). CDR3 length: 18 amino acids. CDR1 and CDR2 from the germline V gene are SQVTM and ANQGSEA. The CDR3 region has the DNA TGCGGCAACCCGGGAGGGGGGCTGGAGGGCAGGGTCGGCCAGCCCCAGCATTTT. As protein: CGNPGGGLEGRVGQPQHF.

The chain has TRBV19 and TRBJ1-1; no clear D gene. The CDR3 has 14 amino acids. V dropped 7 bases and J dropped 0 bases, with 12 bases sitting between them. From germline, CDR1 is LNHDA and CDR2 SQIVND (reference sequence). The CDR3 DNA reads TGTGCCAGTACAGACCTTGCGATGAACACTGAAGCTTTCTTT. Translated, it gives CASTDLAMNTEAFF.

This clonotype was counted many times. The chain's CDR3 is CASSFLGGGNQPQHF. DNA for the CDR3: TGTGCCAGCAGTTTCCTAGGGGGCGGCAATCAGCCCCAGCATTTT. The chain employs TRBV12-3 or TRBV12-4 and TRBJ1-5, with 7 bases lining up with TRBD1. V lost 3 bases and J lost 2; bases outside the gene matches: 4. CDR3 length: 15 amino acids.

This clonotype was counted many times. The V and J genes are TRBV7-3 and TRBJ1-1; tentative D call: TRBD1 (5 bases). This CDR3 comprises 15 residues. CDR1 is SGHTA and CDR2 is FQGTGA in the germline V gene. The germline V and J ends were trimmed by 2 bases and 9 bases, with 19 bases remaining between them. CDR3 sequence reads: CASSLGGTGRSKAFF. CDR3 in DNA: TGTGCCAGCAGCTTAGGGGGAACCGGCCGAAGTAAAGCTTTCTTT.

This clonotype has at least ten counts. The chain employs TRBV7-7 and TRBJ2-1; TRBD2 aligns across 15 bases. Trimming took 5 bases from V and 7 from J; bases not matched to a gene: 3. This CDR3 is 15 amino acids long. The germline CDR1 and CDR2 sequences are SSHAT and FNYEAQ (reference sequence). CDR3 protein: CASSPGLAGGNEQFF. CDR3 nucleotides: TGTGCCAGCAGCCCGGGACTAGCGGGAGGAAATGAGCAGTTCTTC.

By share, this clonotype ranks as medium-sized (0.01 to 0.1%). This chain connects TRBV7-6 to TRBJ2-5, with 7 bases fitting TRBD2. Trimming removed 5 bases from V and 5 bases from J; junction bases left unmatched: 5. Germline V CDR1 and CDR2: SGHVS, FNYEAQ. CDR3 length equals 13 residues. In DNA form, the CDR3 reads TGTGCCAGCAGCCCCAGGGAGGGGGAGACCCAGTACTTC. The encoded protein is CASSPREGETQYF.

This chain uses TRBV10-1 with TRBJ1-6; D uncertain. Germline CDR1 WNHNN, CDR2 SYGVQD (reference sequence). The V gene lost 3 bases and the J gene lost 10 bases, with 7 bases spanning the gap. The length of the CDR3 is 12 residues. CDR3 loop: CASSEVNSPLHF. CDR3 nucleotides: TGCGCCAGCAGTGAAGTGAACTCACCCCTCCACTTT.

V is TRBV15 and J is TRBJ2-1, with D maybe TRBD1 (6 bases). The CDR3 has 12 residues. The ends were cut back, 4 bases at V and 13 bases at J, with 14 bases in the middle. Per germline, CDR1 LNHNV and CDR2 YYDKDF (reference sequence). This CDR3 is CATSMNRVGQFF. Written as DNA, the CDR3 is TGTGCCACCAGCATGAACAGGGTAGGACAGTTCTTC.

This chain joins TRBV11-2 and TRBJ2-6, with 8 bases lining up with TRBD1. From germline, CDR1 is SGHAT and CDR2 FQNNGV. J lost 1 base, V lost 5 bases, and 7 bases had no gene match. The CDR3 runs 17 residues. CDR3 nucleotides: TGTGCCAGCAGCCCGGGACAGGTGGAATCTGGGGCCAACGTCCTGACTTTC. This sequence encodes CASSPGQVESGANVLTF.

In its sample, this clonotype was seen a few times. This chain links TRBV7-3 with TRBJ2-7, with D possibly TRBD1 on 5 matching bases. Germline V gene sequence: CDR1 SGHTA, CDR2 FQGTGA. This CDR3 comprises 17 residues. Trimming took 3 bases from V and 2 from J, leaving 20 bases between them. This CDR3 is CASSFGRAGRRPYEQYF. In DNA form, the CDR3 reads TGTGCCAGCAGCTTTGGCAGGGCTGGCCGTAGACCCTACGAGCAGTACTTC.

In this sample, this clonotype turned up a few times. V is TRBV9 and J is TRBJ2-7, with unresolved D. The V gene's germline CDR1 is SGDLS and CDR2 YYNGEE. Trimming cost V 0 bases and J 4 bases, with 8 bases left between them. The CDR3 covers 13 residues. The CDR3 is CASSVGGQYEQYF. CDR3 in DNA: TGTGCCAGCAGCGTAGGAGGTCAGTACGAGCAGTACTTC.

This clonotype came up many times. CDR3 sequence reads: CASSRGRLAGDEQFF. CDR3 DNA sequence: TGTGCCAGCAGCCGAGGCCGACTAGCGGGAGATGAGCAGTTCTTC. This rearrangement joins TRBV6-2 or TRBV6-3 to TRBJ2-1, with 12 bases identical to TRBD2. The CDR3 has 15 amino acids. The V and J ends lost 6 bases and 8 bases, in that order; junction bases with no gene match: 8. Germline CDR1 reads MNHEY; CDR2 reads SVGEGT.

The V and J genes are TRBV20-1 and TRBJ1-3; 11 bases map to TRBD1. Looked up from germline, CDR1 is DFQATT and CDR2 is SNEGSKA (reference sequence). This CDR3 has 16 amino acids. J lost 5 bases, V lost 1 base, and 7 bases had no gene match. The CDR3 spells CSARVGGQGGRNTIYF. The CDR3 region has the DNA TGCAGTGCTAGAGTTGGGGGACAGGGGGGAAGAAACACCATATATTTT.

V usage is TRBV19 and J usage is TRBJ1-1; D gene ambiguous. CDR1 and CDR2 (germline): LNHDA, SQIVND (reference sequence). Trimming removed 1 base at V and 3 bases at J, with 6 bases between. This CDR3 is 13 amino acids long. This CDR3 reads CASSIVGDTEAFF. CDR3 DNA: TGTGCCAGTAGTATAGTTGGCGACACTGAAGCTTTCTTT.

This rearrangement joins TRBV29-1 to TRBJ2-1; D might be TRBD2 (5 bases). The CDR3 is 14 residues long. The V end lost 2 bases, the J end lost 8 bases, and 16 bases lay between the germline ends. Germline assignment: CDR1 SQVTM and CDR2 ANQGSEA. Here the CDR3 DNA reads TGCAGCGTTGAACGGGGAGCCGAACTGGATGAGCAGTTCTTC. Amino acid sequence: CSVERGAELDEQFF.

The chain links TRBV10-1 to TRBJ1-2; D gene unclear. The V and J ends lost 5 bases and 0 bases respectively, with 7 bases between them. CDR3 length equals 13 residues. Germline CDR1 and CDR2: WNHNN and SYGVQD (reference sequence). The CDR3 spells CASSLSPNYGYTF. The CDR3 coding sequence is TGCGCCAGCAGTTTGAGTCCTAACTATGGCTACACCTTC.

The chain's CDR3 is CASDPTGNYGYTF. The CDR3 nucleotides read TGTGCCAGCGATCCGACAGGGAACTATGGCTACACCTTC. The genes are TRBV7-9 and TRBJ1-2, with 7 bases that match TRBD1. Germline trimming cut 8 bases from V and 2 bases from J; bases unmatched to any gene: 5. Germline CDR1 is SEHNR and CDR2 is FQNEAQ (reference sequence). The CDR3 contains 13 residues.

The rearrangement uses TRBV29-1 and TRBJ2-6, with 7 positions matching TRBD2. The germline V gene encodes CDR1 SQVTM and CDR2 ANQGSEA. Losses at the gene ends were 6 bases for V and 0 bases for J; bases not matched to a gene: 32. The CDR3 extends over 24 amino acids. As DNA, the CDR3 is TGCAGCGTCCCATCCCCTCCGGGGAGGGTATCTTACCCCCGGGTGCCCTCTGGGGCCAACGTCCTGACTTTC. Amino acid sequence: CSVPSPPGRVSYPRVPSGANVLTF.

This clonotype was recorded only once. The chain uses TRBV19 and TRBJ2-2; D is possibly TRBD1 (6 bases). The CDR3 totals 13 residues. CDR1 is LNHDA and CDR2 is SQIVND in the germline V gene (reference sequence). The V end lost 8 bases, the J end lost 4 bases, and 11 bases lay between the germline ends. DNA of the CDR3: TGTGCCAGTCACCAACAGGGCACCGGGGAGCTGTTTTTT. Translation gives CASHQQGTGELFF.

This clonotype was counted between two and nine times. The V gene is TRBV7-9, the J gene TRBJ1-5; TRBD1 aligns across 8 bases. This CDR3 has 15 residues. Germline CDR1 is SEHNR and CDR2 is FQNEAQ (reference sequence). Trimming cost V 4 bases and J 6 bases; bases outside gene matches: 8. The chain's CDR3 is CASSSTDRAGQPQHF. The CDR3 nucleotides are TGTGCCAGCAGCTCCACGGACAGGGCGGGTCAGCCCCAGCATTTT.